A single sample is the source of the 32 T cell receptor beta chains below, sequenced in a study of control samples from healthy donors and cancer patients. Only in-frame clones appear in the TCRdb table, and some are missing; sequencing was by immunoSEQ multiplex PCR. The repertoire holds under 100,000 clones, with just over 90% as singletons. Source material: blood. The receptors were sampled from a young woman in good health.

This chain joins TRBV11-3 and TRBJ2-1; D gene ambiguous. The CDR3 is 13 amino acids. Trimming shortened V by 4 bases and J by 7 bases, and 11 bases separated the two germline ends. CDR1 and CDR2 (germline): SGHNT, YENEEA. The CDR3 coding sequence is TGTGCCAGCAGCTCTGGAGCCGGTAATGAGCAGTTCTTC. This codes for CASSSGAGNEQFF.

The chain couples TRBV7-2 to TRBJ2-1; the D is unclear. V was clipped by 5 bases and J by 10 bases, with 12 bases between them. The V gene's germline CDR1 is SGHTA and CDR2 FQGNSA. This CDR3 has 12 amino acids. CDR3 in DNA: TGTGCCAGCAGCCAGGACGTAGACGAGCAGTTCTTC. This codes for CASSQDVDEQFF.

This chain joins TRBV29-1 and TRBJ2-1; D is unclear. The germline CDR1 and CDR2 sequences are SQVTM and ANQGSEA. There are 13 residues in the CDR3. Trimming removed 5 bases from V and 4 bases from J, with 12 bases in between. The CDR3 reads CSVRLVGYNEQFF. The CDR3 DNA reads TGCAGCGTTAGGCTAGTAGGATACAATGAGCAGTTCTTC.

The chain is built from TRBV24-1 and TRBJ1-2; D is unclear. From germline, CDR1 is KGHDR and CDR2 SFDVKD. The CDR3 has 16 residues. Trimming shortened V by 5 bases and J by 5 bases, and 20 bases separated the two germline ends. The CDR3 DNA reads TGTGCCACCAGTGCTACCGGACTAGGCTCATCTTATGGCTACACCTTC. Translated, it gives CATSATGLGSSYGYTF.

The chain uses TRBV5-6 and TRBJ2-7, with a possible D match to TRBD2 (5 bases). V lost 0 bases and J 3 bases, leaving 7 bases between the germline ends. CDR3 length: 13 residues. CDR1 and CDR2 (germline): SGHDT, YYEEEE. The CDR3 loop is CASSLVGGYEQYF. The CDR3 DNA reads TGTGCCAGCAGCTTGGTCGGAGGCTACGAGCAGTACTTC.

This chain uses TRBV10-3 with TRBJ1-2; possibly TRBD1 for D (6 bases). The V end lost 2 bases, the J end lost 2 bases, and 12 bases lay between the germline ends. The CDR3 runs 15 residues. CDR1 ENHRY and CDR2 SYGVKD come from the germline V gene. The CDR3 DNA sequence: TGTGCCATCAGTGAGACAGGGCGTAGGAACTATGGCTACACCTTC. It translates to CAISETGRRNYGYTF.

The chain is built from TRBV27 and TRBJ1-2, with D maybe TRBD1 (6 bases). The ends were cut back, 3 bases at V and 4 bases at J, with 9 bases in the middle. Germline V gene data show CDR1 as MNHEY and CDR2 as SMNVEV (reference sequence). The CDR3 has 13 amino acids. The CDR3: CASSFGGGYGYTF. The CDR3 coding sequence is TGTGCCAGCAGTTTTGGAGGGGGCTATGGCTACACCTTC.

The DNA of the CDR3 is TGTGCCAGCAGTTCCCATCTAGTCTACAATGAGCAGTTCTTC. This translates into CASSSHLVYNEQFF. The rearrangement joins TRBV28 to TRBJ2-1; D gene unclear. The CDR3 runs to 14 residues. V lost 4 bases to trimming and J lost 3 bases, with 10 bases between them. Germline-derived CDR1 and CDR2 are MDHEN and SYDVKM.

The chain recombines TRBV5-1 with TRBJ2-6; 7 bases fit TRBD1. The V gene end was trimmed by 6 bases and the J gene end by 0 bases; junction bases not matched to a gene: 6. The CDR3 extends over 16 amino acids. Germline loops: CDR1 SGHRS, CDR2 YFSETQ. This CDR3 is CASIQGPPSGANVLTF. The CDR3 nucleotides read TGCGCCAGCATACAGGGGCCCCCCTCTGGGGCCAACGTCCTGACTTTC.

This chain connects TRBV28 to TRBJ1-2; possible D gene TRBD1, 5 bases. The CDR3 spans 13 residues. With 5 bases removed from V and 4 bases from J, the gap between germline ends came to 11 bases. Germline loops: CDR1 MDHEN, CDR2 SYDVKM. CDR3 residues: CASSPGGVYGYTF. In DNA form, the CDR3 reads TGTGCCAGCAGTCCGGGGGGGGTCTATGGCTACACCTTC.

This chain joins TRBV7-3 and TRBJ2-1; D gene unclear. Germline loops: CDR1 SGHTA, CDR2 FQGTGA. Trimming cost V 1 base and J 3 bases, with 10 bases left between them. The CDR3 has 15 amino acids. The CDR3: CASSLMGGGYNEQFF. Written as DNA, the CDR3 is TGTGCCAGCAGCTTAATGGGCGGCGGCTACAATGAGCAGTTCTTC.

The genes are TRBV15 and TRBJ2-7; D is possibly TRBD1 or TRBD2 (5 bases each). The CDR3 runs to 13 residues. V lost 9 bases to trimming and J lost 3 bases, with 15 bases between them. Germline values: CDR1 LNHNV, CDR2 YYDKDF (reference sequence). For the CDR3, the DNA is TGTGCCACGAGGGGCGATCCTGGCTACGAGCAGTACTTC. As protein: CATRGDPGYEQYF.

The chain combines TRBV6-5 with TRBJ2-7; 11 bases are a match to TRBD1. Germline CDR1 is MNHEY and CDR2 is SVGAGI. V shed 2 bases and J 11 bases; nucleotides not matched to a gene: 8. CDR3 length: 14 residues. CDR3 protein: CASSYRGTGGSKYF. The CDR3 DNA reads as TGTGCCAGCAGTTACCGGGGGACAGGGGGGAGTAAGTACTTC.

The V and J genes are TRBV4-1 and TRBJ1-4; D is ambiguous. V lost 2 bases, J lost 6 bases, and 10 bases lay in between. This CDR3 spans 14 amino acids. Germline V gives CDR1 MGHRA, CDR2 YSYEKL. CDR3 residues: CASSQTDPHEKLFF. The DNA for the CDR3 is TGCGCCAGCAGCCAAACGGACCCTCATGAAAAACTGTTTTTT.

This clone was observed a single time. The chain employs TRBV6-5 and TRBJ1-4; TRBD1 matches 7 bases. V trimming: 5 bases; J trimming: 7 bases; junction bases outside the gene matches: 7. Germline loops: CDR1 MNHEY, CDR2 SVGAGI. The CDR3 runs to 14 residues. Here the CDR3 reads CASSQTWDSEKLFF. Here the CDR3 DNA reads TGTGCCAGCAGTCAAACTTGGGACAGTGAAAAACTGTTTTTT.

This chain joins TRBV27 and TRBJ1-2; D is uncertain. The CDR3 runs to 15 residues. The germline V and J ends were trimmed by 5 bases and 1 base, with 14 bases remaining between them. Per the germline V gene, CDR1 is MNHEY and CDR2 is SMNVEV (reference sequence). In DNA form, the CDR3 reads TGTGCCAGCAGTCCCTGGGCAGATCTTAACTATGGCTACACCTTC. Translating it yields CASSPWADLNYGYTF.

This clone was detected only once. The rearrangement uses TRBV9 and TRBJ2-7, with 11 nucleotides matching TRBD2. V lost 4 bases and J lost 7; bases outside the gene matches: 4. Germline V gives CDR1 SGDLS, CDR2 YYNGEE. The CDR3 has 13 residues. CDR3 in amino acids: CASSPRLAGEQYF. The CDR3 DNA reads TGTGCCAGCAGCCCCCGACTAGCGGGGGAGCAGTACTTC.

The chain employs TRBV28 and TRBJ2-7; TRBD1 aligns across 9 bases. V shed 3 bases, J shed 4 bases, and the junction held 7 bases outside the gene matches. Per germline, CDR1 MDHEN and CDR2 SYDVKM. The CDR3 covers 15 residues. The CDR3 region is CASSFPGTGRYEQYF. The CDR3 DNA sequence: TGTGCCAGCAGTTTCCCCGGGACAGGGCGATACGAGCAGTACTTC.

The gene calls are TRBV14 and TRBJ2-7; D uncertain. The CDR3 spans 17 residues. From germline, CDR1 is SGHDN and CDR2 FVKESK. Trimming removed 3 bases from V and 5 bases from J, with 23 bases in between. The CDR3 loop reads CASSQGRPHGLLNEQYF. The DNA of the CDR3 is TGTGCCAGCAGCCAGGGCCGTCCCCACGGCCTCCTCAACGAGCAGTACTTC.

The J gene is TRBJ1-6, the V gene TRBV27, with D hard to call. This CDR3 has 13 residues. The V end was cut by 5 bases, the J end by 5 bases, with 7 bases between. CDR1 is MNHEY and CDR2 is SMNVEV in the germline V gene (reference sequence). CDR3 nucleotide sequence: TGTGCCAGCAGTAACGGCCATAATTCACCCCTCCACTTT. The encoded protein is CASSNGHNSPLHF.

V is TRBV9 and J is TRBJ1-1; D is ambiguous. Between the trimmed V and J ends, which lost 3 bases and 3 bases, there was a span of 6 bases. CDR3 size: 12 residues. CDR1 is SGDLS, CDR2 YYNGEE, per germline. CDR3 loop: CASSAVDTEAFF. CDR3 in DNA: TGTGCCAGCAGCGCCGTAGACACTGAAGCTTTCTTT.

This chain links TRBV7-2 with TRBJ2-1, with D perhaps given as TRBD1 or TRBD2 (5 bases each). The CDR3 runs 15 residues. The germline V gene has CDR1 SGHTA and CDR2 FQGNSA. Trimming left V 5 bases short and J 7 bases short, with 18 bases between. CDR3 sequence (DNA): TGTGCCAGCAGCCCGACTGGCGGTGGGACGAATGAGCAGTTCTTC. Protein: CASSPTGGGTNEQFF.

In regard to this clone: One junction end disagrees with the germline gene, perhaps due to a read error. This chain uses TRBV4-2 with TRBJ2-1, with TRBD2 matching over 8 bases. Germline values: CDR1 LGHNA, CDR2 YNFKEQ. The CDR3 is 17 amino acids. CDR3 nucleotide sequence: TGTGCCAGCAGTCAAGGGCCCGGGACTAGATCCTACAATGAGCAGTTCTTC. This translates into CASSQGPGTRSYNEQFF.

The V call is TRBV11-2, the J call TRBJ2-1, with D possibly matching TRBD2 (5 bases). V was pared by 3 bases and J by 8 bases, with 14 bases between. The CDR3 totals 14 residues. The germline V gene has CDR1 SGHAT and CDR2 FQNNGV. CDR3 DNA sequence: TGTGCCAGCAGCTTGGAGGTCCTCTCGGATGAGCAGTTCTTC. It encodes CASSLEVLSDEQFF.

The V call is TRBV5-6, the J call TRBJ1-5; D is unclear. CDR1 is SGHDT and CDR2 is YYEEEE in the germline V gene. V was pared by 0 bases and J by 4 bases, with 11 bases between. The CDR3 is 15 amino acids. CDR3 region: CASSLAGVPNQPQHF. CDR3 DNA sequence: TGTGCCAGCAGCTTGGCTGGGGTCCCGAATCAGCCCCAGCATTTT.

This chain uses TRBV11-2 with TRBJ2-1, with 7 bases aligning to TRBD1. The ends lost 4 bases at V and 4 bases at J; junction bases unmatched: 4. Germline V lookup: CDR1 SGHAT, CDR2 FQNNGV. The CDR3 extends over 14 amino acids. CDR3: CASSSTGQYNEQFF. For the CDR3, the DNA is TGTGCCAGCAGCTCCACGGGACAGTACAATGAGCAGTTCTTC.

J is TRBJ2-2 and V is TRBV19; D could derive from TRBD1 or TRBD2 (5 bases each). The length of the CDR3 is 14 residues. V lost 9 bases and J lost 1, with 12 bases in between. Germline assignment: CDR1 LNHDA and CDR2 SQIVND (reference sequence). The CDR3 bases are TGTGCCAGCACCCTGAGGGGGAACACCGGGGAGCTGTTTTTT. Translating gives CASTLRGNTGELFF.

This chain uses TRBV2 with TRBJ1-4; 8 bases map to TRBD1. The V gene's germline CDR1 is SNHLY and CDR2 FYNNEI. The CDR3 runs to 14 residues. Germline trimming cut 8 bases from V and 6 bases from J; bases unmatched to any gene: 8. This CDR3 is CASHWDRSYEKLFF. In DNA form, the CDR3 reads TGTGCCAGCCACTGGGACAGGTCTTATGAAAAACTGTTTTTT.

The CDR3 protein is CASSDGGNEKLFF. The CDR3 coding sequence is TGTGCCAGCAGCGACGGGGGAAATGAAAAACTGTTTTTT. This chain joins TRBV9 and TRBJ1-4, with TRBD1 as a possible D gene (5 bases). The CDR3 length is 13 residues. V was trimmed by 3 bases and J by 5 bases, leaving 8 bases between them. Germline V gene sequence: CDR1 SGDLS, CDR2 YYNGEE.

This chain uses TRBV10-3 with TRBJ2-1, with D perhaps given as TRBD1 or TRBD2 (5 bases each). The CDR3 has 13 residues. CDR1 is ENHRY, CDR2 SYGVKD, per germline. The ends were cut back, 6 bases at V and 5 bases at J, with 11 bases in the middle. CDR3 loop: CAIRFRDHNEQFF. The CDR3 DNA follows: TGTGCCATCAGATTCCGGGACCACAATGAGCAGTTCTTC.

This clone showed up just once. The chain uses TRBV6-5 and TRBJ1-2; 8 bases align to TRBD1. The CDR3 covers 14 residues. The germline gives CDR1 MNHEY, CDR2 SVGAGI. Trimming took 6 bases from V and 1 from J; bases not matched to a gene: 4. CDR3 loop: CASSQDRGNYGYTF. In nucleotides, the CDR3 is TGTGCCAGCAGCCAAGACAGGGGTAACTATGGCTACACCTTC.

V and J are TRBV10-3 and TRBJ1-6; D unclear. Germline V gives CDR1 ENHRY, CDR2 SYGVKD. This CDR3 is built from 10 residues. Trimming pared 10 bases from V and 7 bases from J, leaving 5 bases between. For the CDR3, the DNA is TGTGCCACGGGAAATTCACCCCTCCACTTT. This gives the protein CATGNSPLHF.